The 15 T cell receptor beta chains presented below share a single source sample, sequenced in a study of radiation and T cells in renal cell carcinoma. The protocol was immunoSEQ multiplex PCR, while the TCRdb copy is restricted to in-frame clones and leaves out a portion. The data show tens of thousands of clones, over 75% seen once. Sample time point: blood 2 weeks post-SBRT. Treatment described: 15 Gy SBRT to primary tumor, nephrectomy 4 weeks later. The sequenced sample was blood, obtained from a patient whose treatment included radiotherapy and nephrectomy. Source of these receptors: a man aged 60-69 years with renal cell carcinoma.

This CDR3 reads CAWSGEVGNTEAFF. CDR3 DNA: TGTGCCTGGAGCGGGGAGGTGGGGAACACTGAAGCTTTCTTT. This rearrangement joins TRBV30 to TRBJ1-1; D gene ambiguous. V was shortened by 3 bases and J by 1 base, with 12 bases between the two germline ends. CDR1 is GTSNPN, CDR2 SVGIG, per germline (reference sequence). The CDR3 runs 14 residues.

The CDR3 reads CASSLTGGNQPQHF. Written as DNA, the CDR3 is TGTGCCAGCAGTCTAACAGGGGGCAATCAGCCCCAGCATTTT. The chain combines TRBV27 with TRBJ1-5, with TRBD1 identical over 7 bases. V was clipped by 5 bases and J by 2 bases; unmatched bases: 3. Germline V gives CDR1 MNHEY, CDR2 SMNVEV (reference sequence). The CDR3 contains 14 residues.

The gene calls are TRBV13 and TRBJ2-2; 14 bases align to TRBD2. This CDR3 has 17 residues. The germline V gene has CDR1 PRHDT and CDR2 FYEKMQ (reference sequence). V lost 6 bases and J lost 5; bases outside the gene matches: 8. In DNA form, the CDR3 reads TGTGCCAGCAGTAAGGGACTAGCGGGAGTAAGGACCGGGGAGCTGTTTTTT. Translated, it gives CASSKGLAGVRTGELFF.

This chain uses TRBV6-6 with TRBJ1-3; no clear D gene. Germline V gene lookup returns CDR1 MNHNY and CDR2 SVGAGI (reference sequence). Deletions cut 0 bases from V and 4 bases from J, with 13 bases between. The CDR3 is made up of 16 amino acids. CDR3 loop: CASSYSGRGRGNTIYF. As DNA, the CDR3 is TGTGCCAGCAGTTACTCGGGGAGAGGACGCGGAAACACCATATATTTT.

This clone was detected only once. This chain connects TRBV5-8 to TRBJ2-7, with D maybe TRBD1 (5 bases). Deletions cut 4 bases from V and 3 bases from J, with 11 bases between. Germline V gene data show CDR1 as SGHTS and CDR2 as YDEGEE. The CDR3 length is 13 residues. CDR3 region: CASSVQEIYEQYF. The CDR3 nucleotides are TGTGCCAGCAGCGTACAGGAAATCTACGAGCAGTACTTC.

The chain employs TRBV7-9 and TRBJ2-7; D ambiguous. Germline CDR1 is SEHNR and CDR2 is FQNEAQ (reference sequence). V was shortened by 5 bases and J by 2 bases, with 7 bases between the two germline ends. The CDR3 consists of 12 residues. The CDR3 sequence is CASSGVTYEQYF. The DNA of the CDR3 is TGTGCCAGCAGCGGAGTGACCTACGAGCAGTACTTC.

The CDR3 DNA reads TGTGCCAGCAGTGAAGCGGGTAGGGAGCAGTACTTC. This codes for CASSEAGREQYF. This sequence joins TRBV6-1 and TRBJ2-7; D gene ambiguous. CDR1 and CDR2 from the germline V gene are MNHNS and SASEGT. The CDR3 runs 12 residues. With 0 bases removed from V and 7 bases from J, the gap between germline ends came to 7 bases.

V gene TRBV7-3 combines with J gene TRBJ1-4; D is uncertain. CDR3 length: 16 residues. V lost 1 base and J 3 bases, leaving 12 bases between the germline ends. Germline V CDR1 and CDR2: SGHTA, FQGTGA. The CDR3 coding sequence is TGTGCCAGCAGCTTAAACGGAAGGGATGCTAATGAAAAACTGTTTTTT. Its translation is CASSLNGRDANEKLFF.

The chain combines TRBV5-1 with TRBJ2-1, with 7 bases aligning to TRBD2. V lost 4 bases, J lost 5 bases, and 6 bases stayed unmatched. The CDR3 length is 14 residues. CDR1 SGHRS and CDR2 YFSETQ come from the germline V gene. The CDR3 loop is CASSPSSGHNEQFF. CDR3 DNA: TGCGCCAGCAGCCCATCTAGCGGACACAATGAGCAGTTCTTC.

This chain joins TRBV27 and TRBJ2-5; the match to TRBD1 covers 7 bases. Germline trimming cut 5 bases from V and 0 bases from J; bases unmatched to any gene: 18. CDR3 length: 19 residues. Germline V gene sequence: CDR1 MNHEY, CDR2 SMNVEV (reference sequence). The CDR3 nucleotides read TGTGCCAGCAGTGCCCGACCGCCCAACAGGGGACGGTACCAAGAGACCCAGTACTTC. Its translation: CASSARPPNRGRYQETQYF.

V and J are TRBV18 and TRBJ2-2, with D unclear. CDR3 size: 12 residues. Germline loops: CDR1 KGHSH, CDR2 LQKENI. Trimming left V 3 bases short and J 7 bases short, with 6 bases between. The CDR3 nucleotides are TGTGCCAGCTCACCGTCAATCGGGGAGCTGTTTTTT. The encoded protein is CASSPSIGELFF.

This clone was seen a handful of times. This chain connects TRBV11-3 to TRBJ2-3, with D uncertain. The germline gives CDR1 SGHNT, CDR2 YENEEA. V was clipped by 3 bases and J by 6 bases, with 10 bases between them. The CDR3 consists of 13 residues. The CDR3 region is CASSFGLHDTQYF. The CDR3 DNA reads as TGTGCCAGCAGCTTTGGCTTGCACGATACGCAGTATTTT. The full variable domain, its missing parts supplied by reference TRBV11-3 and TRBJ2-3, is EAGVVQSPRYKIIEKKQPVAFWCNPISGHNTLYWYLQNLGQGPELLIRYENEEAVDDSQLPKDRFSAERLKGVDSTLKIQPAELGDSAVYLCASSFGLHDTQYFGPGTRLTVL.

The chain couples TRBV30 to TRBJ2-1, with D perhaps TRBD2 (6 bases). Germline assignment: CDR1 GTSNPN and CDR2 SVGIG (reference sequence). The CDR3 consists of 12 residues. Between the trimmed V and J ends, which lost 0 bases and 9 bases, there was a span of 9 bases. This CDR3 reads CAWSVKGGEQFF. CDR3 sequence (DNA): TGTGCCTGGAGTGTAAAGGGAGGTGAGCAGTTCTTC. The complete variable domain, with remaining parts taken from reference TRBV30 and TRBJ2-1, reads SQTIHQWPATLVQPVGSPLSLECTVEGTSNPNLYWYRQAAGRGLQLLFYSVGIGQISSEVPQNLSASRPQDRQFILSSKKLLLSDSGFYLCAWSVKGGEQFFGPGTRLTVL.

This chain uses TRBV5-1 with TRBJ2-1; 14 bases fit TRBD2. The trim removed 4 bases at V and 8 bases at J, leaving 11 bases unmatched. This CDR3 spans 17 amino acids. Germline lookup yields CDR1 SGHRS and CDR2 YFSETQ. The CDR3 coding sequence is TGCGCCAGCAGCACCGGGACTAGCGGGAGTATTTTGGATGAGCAGTTCTTC. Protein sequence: CASSTGTSGSILDEQFF.

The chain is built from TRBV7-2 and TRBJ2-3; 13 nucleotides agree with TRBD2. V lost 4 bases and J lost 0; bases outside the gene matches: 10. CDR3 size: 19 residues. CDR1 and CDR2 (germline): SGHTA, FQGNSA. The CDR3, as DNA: TGTGCCAGCAGCTCAACTAGCGGGAGGGCCCCCGCTAGCACAGATACGCAGTATTTT. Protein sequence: CASSSTSGRAPASTDTQYF.